The T cell receptor beta chain under discussion was sequenced for a study of shared clonotypes between healthy human individuals. Trimming stripped 0 bases from V and 7 bases from J, with 19 bases between. The V gene's germline CDR1 is LGHNA and CDR2 YSLEER. The CDR3 is 16 residues long. Findings and limits, study-wide: Tissue TCR repertoires likely differ from these blood-only repertoires.

A word on this clone: Antigen specificity is unknown.

CD8 cells classed as naive were CD45RO-negative and positively selected for CCR7, excluding terminally differentiated effector memory CD45RA+ cells. Repertoires were generated with immunoSEQ multiplex PCR, while TCRdb's copy carries only in-frame clones and drops some. The sample lists some 2 million clones; around 96% were seen once. This TCR was sampled from a man aged 18 to 30 in good health. The sequenced sample was naive CD8+ T cells sorted from blood. The rearrangement uses TRBV4-3 and TRBJ2-7, with a weak D call TRBD2 (5 bases). The CDR3 region has the DNA TGCGCCAGCAGCCAAGAATATCTGCTAGCTCCTAGGGAGCAGTACTTC. Its translation: CASSQEYLLAPREQYF.